This T cell receptor beta chain is drawn from a study of T cells in localized non-small cell lung cancer. The protocol was immunoSEQ multiplex PCR, while the TCRdb copy is restricted to in-frame clones and leaves out a portion. The sample records 24,000 or so clones, 90% being singletons. The sequences come from peripheral blood, collected before any cancer treatment. The clonotype comes from a woman aged 35-70 years with stage I lung adenocarcinoma.

CDR3 protein: CASSATGAIVSDTQYF. The CDR3 nucleotides are TGCGCCAGCAGCGCTACAGGGGCTATAGTCTCAGATACGCAGTATTTT. The V and J genes are TRBV5-1 and TRBJ2-3; 7 bases agree with TRBD1. Germline V CDR1 and CDR2: SGHRS, YFSETQ. This CDR3 is 16 amino acids long. V shed 4 bases, J shed 4 bases, and the junction held 12 bases outside the gene matches.